This is a list of T cell receptor beta chains from one sample in a study of blood T cell repertoires in COVID-19. Generated by immunoSEQ multiplex PCR, the TCRdb table keeps only in-frame clones and is missing some. The sample records about 140,000 clones, around 82% being singletons. Sequencing input: peripheral blood. Source of these receptors: a human donor in a cohort sampled during active COVID-19. The CDR3 runs from the conserved cysteine through the conserved F or W. D genes are given only for firm matches. Clone size is stated in some rows and not others, as once, few, many or a class when expanded.

TGCAGCGTTGAAGTGGAGGGGCCAGAGACCCAGTACTTC CSVEVEGPETQYF TRBV29-1 NA TRBJ2-5 NA
TGTGCCAGCACCACGGGGGGGCTGGGGAACACCGGGGAGCTGTTTTTT CASTTGGLGNTGELFF TRBV5-4 TRBD2 TRBJ2-2 NA
TGCGCCAGCAGCCAGGGGGCGCGGTATGGCTACACCTTC CASSQGARYGYTF TRBV4-1 NA TRBJ1-2 many
TGTGCCAGCAGCCGCGACACCGACCGATACAATGAGCAGTTCTTC CASSRDTDRYNEQFF TRBV13 NA TRBJ2-1 NA
TGTGCCAGCAGCCAAGATCTCCCTAGCGGGGGGATGTATGAGCAGTTCTTC CASSQDLPSGGMYEQFF TRBV4-2 TRBD2 TRBJ2-1 NA
TGTGCCAGCAGTTATCCGGGGGGGGCCTACGAGCAGTACTTC CASSYPGGAYEQYF TRBV6-2/TRBV6-3 TRBD2 TRBJ2-7 NA
TGCGCCAGCAGCGCCATAGACAGGGCGGCTGGAAACACCATATATTTT CASSAIDRAAGNTIYF TRBV5-1 TRBD1 TRBJ1-3 once
TGCGCCAGCAGCATCATCCGGGGTCCCTACGAGCAGTACTTC CASSIIRGPYEQYF TRBV5-1 NA TRBJ2-7 NA
TGTGCCAGCGCAGGGGTCGGAGAAAAACTGTTTTTT CASAGVGEKLFF TRBV6-5 NA TRBJ1-4 NA
TGTGCCAGCAGCGCCAGGGGGCGGGGCACTGAAGCTTTCTTT CASSARGRGTEAFF TRBV7-2 TRBD1 TRBJ1-1 NA
TGTGCCAGCGTAAAGGAGGTTAATGTTGAAGCTTTCTTT CASVKEVNVEAFF TRBV6-6 NA TRBJ1-1 NA
TGTGCCAGCAGTGAGGGACTAGCGGAGAACACAGATACGCAGTATTTT CASSEGLAENTDTQYF TRBV2 TRBD2 TRBJ2-3 NA
TGTGCCAGCAGTTTGGAGGGGAGAAACACTGAAGCTTTCTTT CASSLEGRNTEAFF TRBV27 NA TRBJ1-1 NA
TGTGCCAGTAGTATAGTCCCGGGGGGCACAGATACGCAGTATTTT CASSIVPGGTDTQYF TRBV19 NA TRBJ2-3 NA
TGTGCCAGCAGTGAAGGACAGGGAAACACCATATATTTT CASSEGQGNTIYF TRBV12-3/TRBV12-4 NA TRBJ1-3 NA
TGTGCCGTCTCCCCCAGTAGCGGGGAGCAGTACTTC CAVSPSSGEQYF TRBV10-3 TRBD2 TRBJ2-7 NA
TGTGCCAGCACCTGGGGTAGCGGTGAAAAACTGTTTTTT CASTWGSGEKLFF TRBV28 NA TRBJ1-4 NA
TGCAGCGTTGGTGGACTAGCTGACTCCTACAATGAGCAGTTCTTC CSVGGLADSYNEQFF TRBV29-1 TRBD2 TRBJ2-1 NA
TGTGCCAGCAGGTCTCAGGGGCCGGATAGTGAAAAACTGTTTTTT CASRSQGPDSEKLFF TRBV28 NA TRBJ1-4 NA
TGTGCCAGCAGCCCTACGGGTTTCGGGGTGAACACTGAAGCTTTCTTT CASSPTGFGVNTEAFF TRBV5-4 NA TRBJ1-1 NA
TGTGCCAGCGAGATGTCCTACGAGCAGTACTTC CASEMSYEQYF TRBV2 NA TRBJ2-7 NA
TGTGCCAGCAGTTACTCCGCGGGGACAGTTACCTGGCAGTACTTC CASSYSAGTVTWQYF TRBV6-5 NA TRBJ2-7 NA
TGTGCCAGTAGTCGACGAGGTAGCGGGGGGGCCTACGAGCAGTACTTC CASSRRGSGGAYEQYF TRBV19 TRBD2 TRBJ2-7 NA
TGTGCCAGCAGCTTAATGGCGGGGGGATCCTACAATGAGCAGTTCTTC CASSLMAGGSYNEQFF TRBV7-2 TRBD2 TRBJ2-1 NA
TGTGCCAGCAGCCAAAGGGGGCCGGGTGGCTACACCTTC CASSQRGPGGYTF TRBV3-1/TRBV3-2 TRBD1 TRBJ1-2 many
TGTGCTAGTGGCCCAGGGGGCGCCGGTGAAAAACTGTTTTTT CASGPGGAGEKLFF TRBV12-5 TRBD1 TRBJ1-4 NA
TGTGCCAGTAGTCCAATAGACAGGGGAAGAGAGACCCAGTACTTC CASSPIDRGRETQYF TRBV19 TRBD1 TRBJ2-5 NA
TGTGCCAGCAGCGTAGGGTCCTTTGGCAGTTACGAGCAGTACTTC CASSVGSFGSYEQYF TRBV9 NA TRBJ2-7 NA
TGTGCCAGCAGTCAGACTAGCGGGGGGCCGGATACGCAGTATTTT CASSQTSGGPDTQYF TRBV27 TRBD2 TRBJ2-3 once
TGTGCCAGCAGGGCTAGCGGTAGAGATACGCAGTATTTT CASRASGRDTQYF TRBV25-1 TRBD2 TRBJ2-3 NA
TGTGCCAGCAGCCCAGGACAGGGTGAGACCCAGTACTTC CASSPGQGETQYF TRBV7-9 TRBD1 TRBJ2-5 once
TGTGCCAGCAGGAGGGAGGGGGGAGGAAAGGCTGAAGCTTTCTTT CASRREGGGKAEAFF TRBV2 NA TRBJ1-1 NA
TGTGCCAGCAGCGCGACTAGCGGGGGGTACAATGAGCAGTTCTTC CASSATSGGYNEQFF TRBV9 TRBD2 TRBJ2-1 NA
TGTGCCACCGTAGACAGGACGAACACCGGGGAGCTGTTTTTT CATVDRTNTGELFF TRBV19 NA TRBJ2-2 NA
TGTGCTAGTGGTTCCAAAGGGGGAAGGGAGCAGTTCTTC CASGSKGGREQFF TRBV12-5 NA TRBJ2-1 NA
TGTGCCAGTAGCCCACCGGACAGTCGCAGTATATCGCATAGCAATCAGCCCCAGCATTTT CASSPPDSRSISHSNQPQHF TRBV19 NA TRBJ1-5 few
TGTGCCAGCAGTCGGACAGGGCGGAGTGACGAGCAGTACTTC CASSRTGRSDEQYF TRBV6-5 TRBD1 TRBJ2-7 NA
TGTGCCAGTAGCAGACAGGGGGCAGGGAGCACAGATACGCAGTATTTT CASSRQGAGSTDTQYF TRBV19 TRBD1 TRBJ2-3 NA
TGTGCCAGCAGCTCCGGGACACACTCCTACGAGCAGTACTTC CASSSGTHSYEQYF TRBV7-2 NA TRBJ2-7 NA
TGTGCCAGCAGTTTATTAGGGACAGGCTTGCGGTACGAGCAGTACTTC CASSLLGTGLRYEQYF TRBV28 TRBD1 TRBJ2-7 many